These T cell receptor beta chains were read from a single sample in a study of cytomegalovirus exposure and HLA in healthy donors. Clones were read by immunoSEQ multiplex PCR, and TCRdb kept only the in-frame ones, dropping some. The table lists 55,000 to 80,000 clones, 82% of them singletons. The sample consisted of PBMCs. These receptors were collected from a man between 18 and 29 years old in good health and CMV-seronegative. CDR3s include the opening cysteine and the closing phenylalanine or tryptophan. D genes are given only for firm matches. The listing skips clone size in some rows; elsewhere it reads once, few, many or a size class.

V gene	J gene	clone size	D gene	CDR3 protein	CDR3 DNA
TRBV11-2	TRBJ2-7	NA	TRBD2	CASSRTGLAGISYEQYF	TGTGCCAGCAGTCGGACTGGACTAGCGGGAATCTCCTACGAGCAGTACTTC
TRBV6-1	TRBJ2-1	NA	NA	CASSEASAVYNEQFF	TGTGCCAGCAGTGAAGCAAGCGCCGTCTACAATGAGCAGTTCTTC
TRBV28	TRBJ2-7	NA	TRBD2	CASSSPWTSGSMPTTYEQYF	TGTGCCAGCAGTTCTCCCTGGACTAGCGGGAGTATGCCGACTACCTACGAGCAGTACTTC
TRBV30	TRBJ1-2	once	TRBD1	CAWSLGQGDGYTF	TGTGCCTGGAGCCTCGGACAGGGAGATGGCTACACCTTC
TRBV18	TRBJ2-5	NA	NA	CASSLDFQETQYF	TGTGCCAGCTCACTCGACTTCCAAGAGACCCAGTACTTC
TRBV6-5	TRBJ2-7	NA	NA	CASTGQTAYEQYF	TGTGCCAGCACCGGACAGACTGCCTACGAGCAGTACTTC
TRBV7-8	TRBJ1-4	NA	TRBD1	CASRNTGDEKLFF	TGTGCCAGCAGGAATACAGGGGATGAAAAACTGTTTTTT
TRBV6-6	TRBJ2-7	NA	TRBD1	CASRLGQLYEQYF	TGTGCCAGCCGACTGGGACAGCTCTACGAGCAGTACTTC
TRBV12-5	TRBJ2-1	NA	TRBD2	CASAPGGANEQFF	TGTGCTAGTGCCCCGGGGGGGGCAAATGAGCAGTTCTTC
TRBV4-3	TRBJ1-4	once	NA	CASSQDRGRGEKLFF	TGCGCCAGCAGCCAAGATAGGGGACGGGGGGAAAAACTGTTTTTT
TRBV15	TRBJ2-3	NA	TRBD2	CATSRGGTSGSVTDTQYF	TGTGCCACCAGCAGAGGAGGGACTAGCGGGAGTGTGACAGATACGCAGTATTTT
TRBV19	TRBJ1-1	once	NA	CASSPTRGGAEAFF	TGTGCCAGTAGCCCTACGCGGGGGGGAGCAGAAGCTTTCTTT
TRBV7-9	TRBJ2-3	NA	TRBD2	CASSYLAGGQADTQYF	TGTGCCAGCAGCTACCTAGCGGGGGGGCAGGCAGATACGCAGTATTTT
TRBV19	TRBJ2-1	NA	TRBD1	CASSIGQVRDSFHEQFF	TGTGCCAGTAGTATAGGTCAAGTCCGGGACAGCTTCCATGAGCAGTTCTTC
TRBV11-2	TRBJ2-7	NA	TRBD2	CASSRKGASGVYEQYF	TGTGCCAGCAGCCGTAAGGGGGCTAGCGGGGTTTACGAGCAGTACTTC
TRBV6-5	TRBJ1-1	few	TRBD1	CASSPKQGSKAFF	TGTGCCAGCAGTCCAAAACAGGGGTCGAAGGCTTTCTTT
TRBV15	TRBJ1-2	NA	NA	CATSGLLNSGLGYTF	TGTGCCACCAGCGGCCTATTAAACAGTGGGCTTGGCTACACCTTC